These 20 T cell receptor beta chains were all obtained from the same sample, sequenced in a study of shared clonotypes between healthy human individuals. Measured with immunoSEQ multiplex PCR; TCRdb has only the in-frame clones, and not every one. The data show about 700,000 clones, about 91% seen once. Cells designated naive CD8 were CD45RO-negative and were positively selected for CCR7, with terminally differentiated effector memory CD45RA+ cells excluded. The source material was naive CD8+ T cells sorted from blood. The receptors shown here come from a man aged 30-40 years in good health.

The chain recombines TRBV7-9 with TRBJ2-1, with 9 bases that match TRBD2. V trimming: 9 bases; J trimming: 4 bases; junction bases outside the gene matches: 4. Germline CDR1 is SEHNR and CDR2 is FQNEAQ (reference sequence). The CDR3 totals 13 residues. Here the CDR3 DNA reads TGTGCCAGTCTAGCGGGACCTTACAATGAGCAGTTCTTC. This codes for CASLAGPYNEQFF.

The chain links TRBV7-9 to TRBJ2-1; no clear D gene. V lost 6 bases, J lost 10 bases, and 28 bases lay in between. The CDR3 contains 17 residues. CDR1 and CDR2 (germline): SEHNR, FQNEAQ (reference sequence). CDR3 in DNA: TGTGCCAGCAGGCCACAAGTTGGGCTAACCCCGTCAGTAGAGCAGTTCTTC. Residues: CASRPQVGLTPSVEQFF.

The chain joins TRBV5-1 to TRBJ2-2, with D maybe TRBD2 (6 bases). The ends were cut back, 6 bases at V and 2 bases at J, with 14 bases in the middle. The CDR3 loop spans 15 amino acids. The germline gives CDR1 SGHRS, CDR2 YFSETQ. This CDR3 reads CASNSWGVNTGELFF. The CDR3 DNA reads as TGCGCCAGCAACTCGTGGGGGGTTAACACCGGGGAGCTGTTTTTT.

The V call is TRBV30, the J call TRBJ1-5; the D gene is possibly TRBD1 (5 bases). V was shortened by 3 bases and J by 4 bases, with 13 bases between the two germline ends. In germline, CDR1 is GTSNPN, CDR2 SVGIG (reference sequence). This CDR3 contains 14 residues. CDR3 in amino acids: CAWSFDRVNQPQHF. CDR3 DNA sequence: TGTGCCTGGAGCTTCGACAGAGTAAATCAGCCCCAGCATTTT.

The V and J genes are TRBV11-2 and TRBJ2-1; no clear D. The V gene's germline CDR1 is SGHAT and CDR2 FQNNGV. Trimming removed 1 base at V and 9 bases at J, with 7 bases between. There are 12 residues in the CDR3. The CDR3 here is CASSLVLPEQFF. CDR3 nucleotide sequence: TGTGCCAGCAGCTTAGTGCTTCCTGAGCAGTTCTTC. Full variable domain (outside the CDR3, taken from reference TRBV11-2 and TRBJ2-1): EAGVAQSPRYKIIEKRQSVAFWCNPISGHATLYWYQQILGQGPKLLIQFQNNGVVDDSQLPKDRFSAERLKGVDSTLKIQPAKLEDSAVYLCASSLVLPEQFFGPGTRLTVL.

This clone was seen just once. CDR3 sequence (DNA): TGTGCCAGCAGCTCCGGGGTCGGCACTGAAGCTTTCTTT. Protein sequence: CASSSGVGTEAFF. V and J are TRBV5-4 and TRBJ1-1; D gene uncertain. Germline V gene lookup returns CDR1 SGHNT and CDR2 YYREEE (reference sequence). This CDR3 is built from 13 residues. The germline V and J ends were trimmed by 3 bases and 4 bases, with 10 bases remaining between them.

The chain joins TRBV19 to TRBJ2-1; D possibly corresponds to TRBD2 (6 bases). The germline V and J ends were trimmed by 6 bases and 0 bases, with 12 bases remaining between them. CDR1 is LNHDA and CDR2 is SQIVND in the germline V gene (reference sequence). This CDR3 region has 15 residues. The CDR3 here is CASSGGMGSYNEQFF. Here the CDR3 DNA reads TGTGCCAGTAGCGGAGGGATGGGCTCCTACAATGAGCAGTTCTTC. Looking up the rest from reference TRBV19 and TRBJ2-1 gives the full variable domain: DGGITQSPKYLFRKEGQNVTLSCEQNLNHDAMYWYRQDPGQGLRLIYYSQIVNDFQKGDIAEGYSVSREKKESFPLTVTSAQKNPTAFYLCASSGGMGSYNEQFFGPGTRLTVL.

This chain joins TRBV27 and TRBJ2-7; D possibly corresponds to TRBD1 (6 bases). V was pared by 5 bases and J by 6 bases, with 17 bases between. The CDR3 has 14 amino acids. Germline V gene lookup returns CDR1 MNHEY and CDR2 SMNVEV (reference sequence). The DNA of the CDR3 is TGTGCCAGCAGTGGTAATCTCAGGGGTGCCGAGCAGTACTTC. It yields the protein CASSGNLRGAEQYF.

J is TRBJ2-2 and V is TRBV27; 7 nucleotides match TRBD2. V gave up 4 bases and J gave up 5 bases; unmatched junction bases: 7. The CDR3 runs 15 residues. Germline-derived CDR1 and CDR2 are MNHEY and SMNVEV (reference sequence). The CDR3 DNA is TGTGCCAGCAGTTCAAGCGGGATGGGGACCGGGGAGCTGTTTTTT. The encoded protein is CASSSSGMGTGELFF.

This clone was seen a single time. The V call is TRBV11-2, the J call TRBJ2-2; D uncertain. This CDR3 comprises 16 residues. Germline CDR1 is SGHAT and CDR2 is FQNNGV. V shed 5 bases and J shed 0 bases, with 13 bases lying between them. The CDR3 protein is CASSPHEAANTGELFF. CDR3 sequence (DNA): TGTGCCAGCAGCCCACATGAGGCTGCGAACACCGGGGAGCTGTTTTTT. The complete variable domain, with remaining parts taken from reference TRBV11-2 and TRBJ2-2, reads EAGVAQSPRYKIIEKRQSVAFWCNPISGHATLYWYQQILGQGPKLLIQFQNNGVVDDSQLPKDRFSAERLKGVDSTLKIQPAKLEDSAVYLCASSPHEAANTGELFFGEGSRLTVL.

V is TRBV27 and J is TRBJ2-1; TRBD2 matches at 8 bases. The CDR3 consists of 16 residues. V shed 1 base, J shed 4 bases, and the junction held 6 bases outside the gene matches. CDR1 is MNHEY, CDR2 SMNVEV, per germline (reference sequence). For the CDR3, the DNA is TGTGCCAGCAGTTTATTTCTCCTAGCGGGTTACAATGAGCAGTTCTTC. Protein: CASSLFLLAGYNEQFF.

V gene TRBV6-5 combines with J gene TRBJ2-7; 8 nucleotides line up with TRBD1. V gave up 0 bases and J gave up 2 bases; unmatched junction bases: 6. Looked up from germline, CDR1 is MNHEY and CDR2 is SVGAGI. The length of the CDR3 is 16 residues. CDR3 sequence: CASSYSSGQAPYEQYF. The DNA for the CDR3 is TGTGCCAGCAGTTACTCCTCGGGACAGGCACCCTACGAGCAGTACTTC.

The chain is built from TRBV29-1 and TRBJ2-7; the D is unclear. The CDR3 consists of 13 residues. The V gene's germline CDR1 is SQVTM and CDR2 ANQGSEA. Between the trimmed V and J ends, which lost 6 bases and 4 bases, there was a span of 16 bases. In nucleotides, the CDR3 is TGCAGCGTCGTAACAGACCAACGGTACGAGCAGTACTTC. It encodes CSVVTDQRYEQYF.

V gene TRBV2 combines with J gene TRBJ2-7, with a possible D match to TRBD2 (6 bases). V lost 8 bases, J lost 7 bases, and 18 bases lay in between. CDR1 is SNHLY, CDR2 FYNNEI, per germline. CDR3 size: 13 residues. The chain's CDR3 is CASAGTALGEQYF. The CDR3 coding sequence is TGTGCCAGCGCGGGGACCGCACTCGGGGAGCAGTACTTC.

The CDR3 DNA sequence: TGTGCCAGCAGTACCTCAGGGATGACTAATGAAAAACTGTTTTTT. As protein: CASSTSGMTNEKLFF. This sequence joins TRBV28 and TRBJ1-4, with D possibly TRBD1 on 5 matching bases. Trimming pared 5 bases from V and 2 bases from J, leaving 12 bases between. Germline values: CDR1 MDHEN, CDR2 SYDVKM. The CDR3 spans 15 residues. Variable domain in full (rest from reference TRBV28 and TRBJ1-4): DVKVTQSSRYLVKRTGEKVFLECVQDMDHENMFWYRQDPGLGLRLIYFSYDVKMKEKGDIPEGYSVSREKKERFSLILESASTNQTSMYLCASSTSGMTNEKLFFGSGTQLSVL.

The chain uses TRBV10-1 and TRBJ1-4, with D perhaps matching TRBD1 (6 bases). The germline gives CDR1 WNHNN, CDR2 SYGVQD (reference sequence). The CDR3 consists of 16 residues. Trimming left V 0 bases short and J 6 bases short, with 14 bases between. The CDR3 loop reads CASSESTGHRDEKLFF. The CDR3 DNA is TGCGCCAGCAGTGAGTCGACGGGACATAGGGATGAAAAACTGTTTTTT.

The chain uses TRBV9 and TRBJ2-1, with D perhaps matching TRBD1 (5 bases). Germline CDR1 is SGDLS and CDR2 is YYNGEE. The length of the CDR3 is 17 residues. The V end lost 0 bases, the J end lost 4 bases, and 17 bases lay between the germline ends. Here the CDR3 DNA reads TGTGCCAGCAGCGTAGGTTCCGTGGGGCAGGGTTACAATGAGCAGTTCTTC. The encoded protein is CASSVGSVGQGYNEQFF.

This chain links TRBV2 with TRBJ1-4; weak D call: TRBD1 (5 bases). CDR1 and CDR2 (germline): SNHLY, FYNNEI. V was cut by 5 bases and J by 8 bases, with 15 bases left in between. The length of the CDR3 is 14 residues. CDR3 loop: CASSPEERGEKLFF. CDR3 nucleotide sequence: TGTGCCAGCAGTCCAGAGGAGAGGGGAGAAAAACTGTTTTTT.

The chain recombines TRBV9 with TRBJ2-7; D possibly corresponds to TRBD1 (5 bases). Per germline, CDR1 SGDLS and CDR2 YYNGEE. There are 18 residues in the CDR3. V was clipped by 3 bases and J by 4 bases, with 26 bases between them. CDR3 region: CASSARPSTGTDPYEQYF. The CDR3, as DNA: TGTGCCAGCAGCGCCCGCCCATCTACAGGCACCGACCCTTACGAGCAGTACTTC.

V usage is TRBV27 and J usage is TRBJ2-7, with D tentatively TRBD2 (6 bases). The CDR3 is made up of 14 amino acids. CDR1 is MNHEY, CDR2 SMNVEV, per germline (reference sequence). Trimming cost V 3 bases and J 4 bases, with 13 bases left between them. CDR3 in amino acids: CASSLGGLIYEQYF. For the CDR3, the DNA is TGTGCCAGCAGTTTGGGAGGACTGATTTACGAGCAGTACTTC.